The text below deals with one T cell receptor beta chain. Which antigen it targets is not known. Base qualities are not recorded, but no much larger clone differs from it by a single base. The meaning of the sample's time point label: baseline before first vaccination. Vaccinee samples came from UK trials COV001 and COV002, including a single-blind randomized controlled phase 2/3 trial of AZD1222 (ChAdOx1 nCoV-19) in healthy adults. For TCRbeta chain sequencing, PBMC samples were collected from trial participants at day 0 and at day 28 after the second dose. The CDR3 regions of human TCRbeta chains were subjected to immunosequencing. The authors' analysis ran thus. TCRs in the repertoires were compared against a reference library of SARS-CoV-2-specific TCRs that had been generated with the MIRA antigen-specificity platform. Breadth was defined as the fraction of unique TCRs that were SARS-CoV-2-associated, and depth was defined as the fraction of total T cells that were SARS-CoV-2-associated. Using the MIRA data, every spike-specific TCR was mapped to the spike region that the TCR reacted to and assigned to either a CD4 or a CD8 class. Log10-transformed breadth and depth values were compared by one-way ANOVA with Sidak's multiple comparisons tests. The immuneACCESS repertoire file appears here via TCRdb, limited to in-frame rearrangements. These files lack a portion of the clones; in checked studies, under half of the deficit traces to unresolved V genes, and the cause of the others is not known. The D gene and trimming were derived from the DNA, and the V and J assignments and clone size from that table. This sample comprises 100,000 or so clones, about 86% of them detected only once. The ten largest clones take up about 1.5% of the sample.

This entry comes from a study of T cell responses to AZD1222 COVID-19 vaccine (dated by TCRdb to the early 2020s). For context, the study as a whole: AZD1222 recipients given second doses at about 4 weeks or at about 12 weeks were pooled, since spike-specific TCR depth and breadth were not found to differ between the two schedules. TCR sequencing covered approximately 230 trial participants: 200 to 220 given two doses of AZD1222 and about 26 given two doses of MenACWY control vaccine. Enrollment into the trials was organized by age into subgroups of 18-55, 56-69 and 70-plus years, and those subgroups contained approximately 160, 26 and 62 TCR-sequenced participants, respectively. Summary of the overall study and its limitations: A significant rise in spike-specific TCR breadth and depth was observed after two AZD1222 doses relative to day 0 and relative to MenACWY recipients. Conclusions about previously exposed vaccinees are limited because only 6 or 7 AZD1222 recipients were SARS-CoV-2 seropositive at baseline. Participants were mostly white British, with more females than males. The authors suggested clonal diversity may have been underestimated. CD4 TCRs associated with the vaccine covered the entire spike protein, and the dominant responses were in regions 160-218 and 743-854. Because no samples from the day 14 peak response were available, repertoires could be characterized only after the peak T cell response. In the small 56-69-year group, the increase in depth fell short of significance, most likely because of low power. Reportedly, close to half of the unique spike-specific TCRs recognized epitopes lying outside the regions that are mutated in the B.1.351 and B.1.1.7 variants.

The CDR3 runs 14 amino acids, cysteine and phenylalanine included. Only the CDR3 DNA is retained, 42 bases long and in frame from the first base. Taken from the germline V gene (reference sequence), the CDR1 and CDR2 loops are LNHDA and SQIVND. V loses 1 base of germline sequence and J loses 6 bases, and the interval between the two ends is 11 bases. The chain employs TRBV19 and TRBJ2-3, and perhaps TRBD2 as D gene, on 5 matching bases. This specimen was peripheral blood, taken on day 0 of AZD1222 vaccination. This receptor was obtained from an adult in good health. The CDR3 here reads CASSIGGSLDTQYF. Read as DNA, the sequence is TGTGCCAGTAGTATAGGAGGGAGTCTGGATACGCAGTATTTT.